Each of the 21 T cell receptor beta chains below was sequenced from the same sample in a study of T-cell memory formation after mild COVID-19. Using its own MiXCR run on the 5' RACE reads, TCRdb lists one record per CDR3 protein. The sample includes roughly 240,000 distinct CDR3 sequences, about a sixth of them seen just once. The sample was PBMCs or a T cell subset sorted from them (not recorded which). These receptors were collected from a man aged 18 to 30 who had mild COVID-19 (a few samples of this study predate the infection). Cell type and time point are not known.

This clonotype showed up just a few times. The chain is built from TRBV15 and TRBJ1-1; D not certain. Germline loops: CDR1 LNHNV, CDR2 YYDKDF (reference sequence). V lost 1 base and J lost 1, with 7 bases in between. The CDR3 length is 14 residues. This CDR3 is CATSRAASNTEAFF. The CDR3 DNA is TGTGCCACCAGCAGAGCGGCGTCGAACACTGAAGCTTTCTTT.

This chain joins TRBV29-1 and TRBJ1-2; D is unresolved. CDR3 size: 14 residues. The germline V gene has CDR1 SQVTM and CDR2 ANQGSEA. The V gene lost 6 bases and the J gene lost 3 bases, with 17 bases spanning the gap. The CDR3 loop reads CSVDTGPGDYGYTF. The CDR3 DNA is TGCAGCGTCGATACCGGACCCGGAGACTATGGCTACACCTTC.

There are a few counts of this clonotype. The CDR3 protein is CASRPDSRLSGNTIYF. The CDR3 DNA reads TGTGCCAGCAGACCTGACAGCCGGCTCTCTGGAAACACCATATATTTT. The chain links TRBV7-2 to TRBJ1-3, with D possibly TRBD1 on 5 matching bases. This CDR3 has 16 amino acids. V was clipped by 6 bases and J by 0 bases, with 15 bases between them. Germline lookup yields CDR1 SGHTA and CDR2 FQGNSA.

There are a few counts of this clonotype. The chain recombines TRBV12-3 or TRBV12-4 with TRBJ2-1, with TRBD2 identical over 9 bases. J was trimmed by 5 bases and V by 6 bases; bases with no gene match: 5. The CDR3 is 14 residues long. This CDR3 reads CASRRGGPDNEQFF. The DNA for the CDR3 is TGTGCCAGCAGGCGGGGGGGCCCAGACAATGAGCAGTTCTTC.

This chain uses TRBV7-2 with TRBJ1-2; TRBD1 matches 8 bases. This CDR3 spans 16 amino acids. J lost 6 bases, V lost 5 bases, and 14 bases had no gene match. CDR1 and CDR2 from the germline V gene are SGHTA and FQGNSA. CDR3 amino acids: CASSRNSGQGWDGYTF. The CDR3 DNA is TGTGCCAGCAGCCGAAATAGCGGACAGGGCTGGGATGGCTACACCTTC.

The table lists this clonotype with many counts. The CDR3 DNA reads TGCGCCAGCAGCCAAGAACTAGCGGGGGGCCCGACAGATACGCAGTATTTT. This translates into CASSQELAGGPTDTQYF. The chain recombines TRBV4-3 with TRBJ2-3; 12 bases agree with TRBD2. In germline, CDR1 is LGHNA, CDR2 YSLEER. The junction had 4 bases not matched to a gene; V was cut back by 0 bases and J by 3 bases. The CDR3 covers 17 residues.

This clonotype has just a few counts. The V and J genes are TRBV5-1 and TRBJ2-1; 10 nucleotides agree with TRBD2. The junction had 4 bases not matched to a gene; V was cut back by 7 bases and J by 6 bases. The germline V gene has CDR1 SGHRS and CDR2 YFSETQ. CDR3 length: 13 amino acids. This CDR3 is CASGTSDFNEQFF. The CDR3 DNA is TGCGCCAGCGGGACTAGCGACTTCAATGAGCAGTTCTTC.

This clonotype was seen at least ten times. The chain combines TRBV12-3 or TRBV12-4 with TRBJ1-1; D gene ambiguous. Trimming removed 4 bases at V and 1 base at J, with 10 bases between. The CDR3 has 14 residues. The CDR3 bases are TGTGCCAGCAGTTCAGCAGATTCGAACACTGAAGCTTTCTTT. It codes for CASSSADSNTEAFF.

The sample holds a few counts of this clonotype. The J gene is TRBJ2-1, the V gene TRBV12-3 or TRBV12-4; D possibly uses TRBD1 or TRBD2 (6 bases each). Trimming took off 10 bases at V and 6 bases at J, with 10 bases between the two ends. CDR3 size: 11 residues. CDR3 residues: CATGGPNEQFF. CDR3 sequence (DNA): TGTGCCACCGGGGGCCCCAATGAGCAGTTCTTC.

The chain combines TRBV12-3 or TRBV12-4 with TRBJ1-5; the D gene is possibly TRBD1 (6 bases). Trimming removed 8 bases from V and 7 bases from J, with 15 bases in between. There are 13 residues in the CDR3. The CDR3 sequence is CASGQQGGQPQHF. The CDR3 nucleotides are TGTGCCAGCGGACAACAGGGAGGCCAGCCCCAGCATTTT.

V usage is TRBV29-1 and J usage is TRBJ2-1; a weak D match, TRBD1 (6 bases). The length of the CDR3 is 14 residues. V lost 3 bases to trimming and J lost 3 bases, with 12 bases between them. From germline, CDR1 is SQVTM and CDR2 ANQGSEA. CDR3 in amino acids: CSVDRQASYNEQFF. CDR3 DNA: TGCAGCGTTGACCGACAGGCCAGCTACAATGAGCAGTTCTTC.

This clonotype appeared a few times. V and J are TRBV29-1 and TRBJ1-4; D is possibly TRBD1 (5 bases). Germline V lookup: CDR1 SQVTM, CDR2 ANQGSEA. The CDR3 extends over 14 amino acids. V was pared by 3 bases and J by 6 bases, with 14 bases between. CDR3 region: CSVDLAAGDEKLFF. The CDR3 DNA is TGCAGCGTTGATTTGGCAGCGGGGGATGAAAAACTGTTTTTT.

This clonotype was observed a few times. This chain uses TRBV10-3 with TRBJ1-3; D uncertain. V shed 3 bases and J shed 3 bases, with 9 bases lying between them. The CDR3 consists of 14 residues. Germline V gene data show CDR1 as ENHRY and CDR2 as SYGVKD. The CDR3 coding sequence is TGTGCCATCAGTGAAGAGGGATTTGGAAACACCATATATTTT. Encoded protein: CAISEEGFGNTIYF.

The chain couples TRBV6-2 or TRBV6-3 to TRBJ2-1; 8 positions match TRBD2. This CDR3 has 16 amino acids. After removal of 4 bases from V and 4 bases from J, the junction contained 9 bases not matched to a gene. Per germline, CDR1 MNHEY and CDR2 SVGEGT. CDR3 nucleotide sequence: TGTGCCAGCAGTTGGAACGGGAGGGGGAGATACAATGAGCAGTTCTTC. It encodes CASSWNGRGRYNEQFF.

The chain carries TRBV2 and TRBJ1-5, with D uncertain. Germline CDR1 is SNHLY and CDR2 is FYNNEI. This CDR3 spans 16 amino acids. Trimming stripped 2 bases from V and 8 bases from J, with 19 bases between. In DNA, the CDR3 is TGTGCCAGCAGTGAAATGGTAGGGCCCAGGCCCAAGCCCCAGCATTTT. Translating it yields CASSEMVGPRPKPQHF.

CDR3 in amino acids: CASRLTEGNSEGYTF. CDR3 sequence (DNA): TGTGCCAGCAGATTGACAGAGGGGAACAGTGAGGGCTACACCTTC. The chain employs TRBV27 and TRBJ1-2; possible D gene TRBD1, 5 bases. CDR3 length: 15 residues. Germline CDR1 reads MNHEY; CDR2 reads SMNVEV (reference sequence). V shed 6 bases and J shed 8 bases, with 22 bases lying between them.

The chain links TRBV29-1 to TRBJ1-5; perhaps TRBD1 as D (6 bases). Trimming took off 6 bases at V and 5 bases at J, with 14 bases between the two ends. The CDR3 is 13 residues long. The germline V gene encodes CDR1 SQVTM and CDR2 ANQGSEA. The CDR3 here is CSVSTGSDQPQHF. The CDR3 DNA reads TGCAGCGTCTCGACAGGATCAGATCAGCCCCAGCATTTT.

The V and J genes are TRBV12-3 or TRBV12-4 and TRBJ2-7, with a tentative D call TRBD1 (6 bases). This CDR3 contains 13 residues. V was trimmed by 6 bases and J by 3 bases, leaving 12 bases between them. The CDR3 spells CASRPGQGYEQYF. CDR3 nucleotide sequence: TGTGCCAGCAGACCGGGACAAGGCTACGAGCAGTACTTC.

This clonotype was detected only a few times. This sequence joins TRBV7-6 and TRBJ2-1; no definite D call. This CDR3 is built from 13 residues. Germline V gene lookup returns CDR1 SGHVS and CDR2 FNYEAQ. Trimming pared 2 bases from V and 9 bases from J, leaving 11 bases between. DNA of the CDR3: TGTGCCAGCAGCTTACTTAGCCCCCCTGAGCAGTTCTTC. Residues: CASSLLSPPEQFF.

The rearrangement links TRBV7-9 to TRBJ2-5, with 8 bases identical to TRBD2. V trimming: 5 bases; J trimming: 6 bases; junction bases outside the gene matches: 8. CDR1 SEHNR and CDR2 FQNEAQ come from the germline V gene (reference sequence). The CDR3 extends over 14 amino acids. The CDR3 loop reads CASSQPGGAKTQYF. DNA for the CDR3: TGTGCCAGCAGCCAGCCGGGGGGGGCCAAGACCCAGTACTTC.

In this sample, this clonotype turned up a few times. The chain employs TRBV5-4 and TRBJ1-1; the D gene is possibly TRBD1 (6 bases). In germline, CDR1 is SGHNT, CDR2 YYREEE (reference sequence). The CDR3 has 15 amino acids. V was cut by 3 bases and J by 0 bases, with 12 bases left in between. The CDR3 nucleotides are TGTGCCAGCAGCTCCCACAGGGAGATGAACACTGAAGCTTTCTTT. It encodes CASSSHREMNTEAFF. The full variable domain, rest sourced from reference TRBV5-4 and TRBJ1-1, is ETGVTQSPTHLIKTRGQQVTLRCSSQSGHNTVSWYQQALGQGPQFIFQYYREEENGRGNFPPRFSGLQFPNYSSELNVNALELDDSALYLCASSSHREMNTEAFFGQGTRLTVV.